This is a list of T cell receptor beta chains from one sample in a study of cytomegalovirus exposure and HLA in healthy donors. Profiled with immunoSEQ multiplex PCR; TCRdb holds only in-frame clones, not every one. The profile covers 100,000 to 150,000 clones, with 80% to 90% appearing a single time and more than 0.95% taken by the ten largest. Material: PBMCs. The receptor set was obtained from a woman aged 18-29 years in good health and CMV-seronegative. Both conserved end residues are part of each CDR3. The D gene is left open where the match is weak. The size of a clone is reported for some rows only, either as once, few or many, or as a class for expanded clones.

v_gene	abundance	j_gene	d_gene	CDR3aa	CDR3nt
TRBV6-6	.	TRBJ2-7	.	CATTEDSLIEQYF	TGTGCCACGACCGAAGACAGTCTTATCGAGCAGTACTTC
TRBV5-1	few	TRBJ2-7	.	CASSLAGSEQYF	TGCGCCAGCAGCTTGGCGGGTTCCGAGCAGTACTTC
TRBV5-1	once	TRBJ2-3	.	CASSLIGEQGDTQYF	TGCGCCAGCAGCTTGATCGGGGAGCAAGGAGATACGCAGTATTTT
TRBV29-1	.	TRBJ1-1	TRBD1	CSAGQENTEAFF	TGCAGCGCCGGACAGGAGAACACTGAAGCTTTCTTT
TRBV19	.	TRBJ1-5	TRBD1	CASSTGQGVYSNQPQHF	TGTGCCAGTAGTACAGGACAGGGGGTATATAGCAATCAGCCCCAGCATTTT
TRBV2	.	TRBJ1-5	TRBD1	CASSEATGDQPQHF	TGTGCCAGCAGTGAGGCGACAGGGGACCAGCCCCAGCATTTT
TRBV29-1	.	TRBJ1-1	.	CSVARRQKPEAFF	TGCAGCGTAGCCCGTCGACAGAAGCCTGAAGCTTTCTTT
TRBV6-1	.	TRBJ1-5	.	CASTLHPYSNQPQHF	TGTGCCAGCACCTTACACCCATATAGCAATCAGCCCCAGCATTTT
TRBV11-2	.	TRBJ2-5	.	CASSLGGDETQYF	TGTGCCAGCAGCTTAGGGGGCGACGAGACCCAGTACTTC
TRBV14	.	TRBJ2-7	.	CASSQSAGGYEQYF	TGTGCCAGCAGCCAATCAGCAGGTGGCTACGAGCAGTACTTC
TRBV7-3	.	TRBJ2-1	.	CASSFTGNIDNEQFF	TGTGCCAGCAGCTTCACCGGGAATATCGACAATGAGCAGTTCTTC
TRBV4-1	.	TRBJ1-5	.	CASSQDIDYSNQPQHF	TGCGCCAGCAGCCAAGATATAGATTATAGCAATCAGCCCCAGCATTTT
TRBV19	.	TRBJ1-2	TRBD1	CASSPSAGQGPPNYGYTF	TGTGCCAGTAGTCCCAGTGCGGGACAGGGACCGCCTAACTATGGCTACACCTTC
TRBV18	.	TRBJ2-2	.	CASSPRDINTGELFF	TGTGCCAGCTCACCACGGGACATTAACACCGGGGAGCTGTTTTTT
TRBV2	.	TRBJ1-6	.	CASSELGSSPLHF	TGTGCCAGCAGTGAATTGGGGAGTTCACCCCTCCACTTT
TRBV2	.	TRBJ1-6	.	CASSEGASFGHSPLHF	TGTGCCAGCAGTGAAGGGGCGTCATTTGGGCATTCACCCCTCCACTTT
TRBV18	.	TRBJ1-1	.	CATHPGGGSATEAFF	TGTGCCACACATCCGGGCGGGGGGTCGGCAACTGAAGCTTTCTTT
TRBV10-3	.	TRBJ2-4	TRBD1	CAISEYDGQGKNIQYF	TGTGCCATCAGTGAGTACGATGGACAGGGAAAAAACATTCAGTACTTC
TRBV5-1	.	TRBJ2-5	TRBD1	CASSLGTGETQYF	TGCGCCAGCAGCTTAGGGACAGGGGAGACCCAGTACTTC
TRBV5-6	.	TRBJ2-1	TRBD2	CASSLDFAGGPVEQFF	TGTGCCAGCAGCCTCGATTTTGCGGGGGGGCCTGTTGAGCAGTTCTTC
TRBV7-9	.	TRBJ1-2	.	CASSSDSYGYTF	TGTGCCAGCAGCTCGGACAGCTATGGCTACACCTTC
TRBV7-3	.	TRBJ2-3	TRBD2	CASSLLAGADTQYF	TGTGCCAGCAGCTTACTAGCGGGGGCAGATACGCAGTATTTT
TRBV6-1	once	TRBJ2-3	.	CASSAEGDTQYF	TGTGCCAGCAGTGCGGAGGGAGATACGCAGTATTTT
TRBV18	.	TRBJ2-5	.	CASSPGETQYF	TGTGCCAGCTCACCCGGAGAGACCCAGTACTTC
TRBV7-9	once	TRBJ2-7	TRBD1	CAETGQNSYEQYF	TGTGCCGAGACGGGACAGAACTCCTACGAGCAGTACTTC
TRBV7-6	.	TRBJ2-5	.	CASSLVVSEEETQYF	TGTGCCAGCAGCTTAGTGGTCTCCGAAGAGGAGACCCAGTACTTC
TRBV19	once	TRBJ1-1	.	CASSSTDIGGTEAFF	TGTGCCAGTAGTTCTACAGATATCGGTGGCACTGAAGCTTTCTTT
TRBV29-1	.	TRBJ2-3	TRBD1	CSVERRTGLSKDTQYF	TGCAGCGTTGAACGGAGGACAGGCCTTTCTAAAGATACGCAGTATTTT
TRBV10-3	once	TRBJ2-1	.	CAIHGDKDYNEQFF	TGTGCCATCCACGGGGACAAGGATTACAATGAGCAGTTCTTC
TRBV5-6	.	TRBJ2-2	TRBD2	CASTRVGTMNAGELFF	TGTGCCAGCACCCGAGTGGGGACTATGAACGCCGGGGAGCTGTTTTTT
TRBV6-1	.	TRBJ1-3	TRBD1	CATYRGNTIYF	TGTGCCACCTACAGGGGGAACACCATATATTTT
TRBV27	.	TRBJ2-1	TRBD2	CASWDAGGSHEQFF	TGTGCCTCATGGGATGCGGGGGGGAGTCATGAGCAGTTCTTC
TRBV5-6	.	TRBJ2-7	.	CASSLGQGQRGVRYEQYF	TGTGCCAGCAGCTTGGGACAAGGACAGCGAGGTGTACGCTACGAGCAGTACTTC
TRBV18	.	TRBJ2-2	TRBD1	CASSPQTGHTGELFF	TGTGCCAGCTCCCCTCAGACAGGGCACACCGGGGAGCTGTTTTTT
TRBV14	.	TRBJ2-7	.	CASSRGLRSSYEQYF	TGTGCCAGCAGCCGAGGACTGAGAAGCTCCTACGAGCAGTACTTC
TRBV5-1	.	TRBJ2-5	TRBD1	CASSPRTGGETQYF	TGCGCCAGCAGCCCGCGGACAGGGGGTGAGACCCAGTACTTC
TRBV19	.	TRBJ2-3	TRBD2	CASSIDPRSSGDDTQYF	TGTGCCAGTAGTATAGATCCCCGAAGTAGCGGGGATGATACGCAGTATTTT
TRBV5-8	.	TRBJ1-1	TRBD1	CASSFSRGPGNTEAFF	TGTGCCAGCAGCTTCTCGAGGGGGCCGGGGAACACTGAAGCTTTCTTT
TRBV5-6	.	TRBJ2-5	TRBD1	CASSSDRTLRVLETQYF	TGTGCCAGCAGCTCGGACAGGACGTTGAGAGTGCTGGAGACCCAGTACTTC
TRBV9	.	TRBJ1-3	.	CASSVGGGAIGNTIYF	TGTGCCAGCAGCGTAGGCGGGGGCGCAATCGGAAACACCATATATTTT
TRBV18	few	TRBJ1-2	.	CASSPEGEDFRYTF	TGTGCCAGCTCGCCAGAAGGGGAGGATTTTCGCTACACCTTC
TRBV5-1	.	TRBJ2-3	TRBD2	CASSSTTSGQQGTQYF	TGCGCCAGCAGCTCGACGACTAGCGGGCAGCAGGGTACGCAGTATTTT
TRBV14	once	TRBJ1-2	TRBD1	CASGQGANYGYTF	TGTGCCAGTGGACAGGGGGCTAACTATGGCTACACCTTC
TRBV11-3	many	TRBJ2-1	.	CASSLEQGGTSSYNEQFF	TGTGCCAGCAGCTTAGAGCAGGGGGGCACTAGCTCCTACAATGAGCAGTTCTTC